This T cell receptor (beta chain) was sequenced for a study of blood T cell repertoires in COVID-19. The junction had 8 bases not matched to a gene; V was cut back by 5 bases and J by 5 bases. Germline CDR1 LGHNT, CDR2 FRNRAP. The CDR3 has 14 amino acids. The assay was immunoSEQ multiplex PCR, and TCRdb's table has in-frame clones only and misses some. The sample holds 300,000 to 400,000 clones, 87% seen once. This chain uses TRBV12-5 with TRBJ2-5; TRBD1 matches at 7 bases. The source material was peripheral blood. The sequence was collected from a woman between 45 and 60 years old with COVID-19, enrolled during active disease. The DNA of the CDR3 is TGTGCTAGTGGTCTATACAGGGGTAGGGAGACCCAGTACTTC. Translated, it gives CASGLYRGRETQYF.